Listed here are 15 T cell receptor beta chains from one sample, sequenced in a study of cytomegalovirus exposure and HLA in healthy donors. With 60 Vbeta and 13 Jbeta primers, the PCR was carried out. Produced via immunoSEQ multiplex PCR; TCRdb's table is partial and in-frame only. The table has some 90,000 clones, roughly 79% seen once; the top ten hold under 0.75%. The sequencing sample was made of PBMCs. Source of these receptors: a man in his thirties or forties in good health and CMV-seronegative.

The chain is built from TRBV9 and TRBJ2-3; TRBD2 matches 8 bases. Germline lookup yields CDR1 SGDLS and CDR2 YYNGEE. The CDR3 loop spans 15 amino acids. V lost 3 bases, J lost 1 base, and 4 bases stayed unmatched. CDR3 amino acids: CASSATSGRTDTQYF. In DNA form, the CDR3 reads TGTGCCAGCAGCGCAACTAGCGGACGCACAGATACGCAGTATTTT.

This clone was found a few times. The chain has TRBV27 and TRBJ1-1, with TRBD1 identical over 7 bases. Germline values: CDR1 MNHEY, CDR2 SMNVEV (reference sequence). The CDR3 has 14 residues. J was trimmed by 5 bases and V by 4 bases; bases with no gene match: 7. The CDR3 region is CASSYRDSFTEAFF. CDR3 coding DNA: TGTGCCAGCAGTTACCGGGACAGCTTTACTGAAGCTTTCTTT.

This chain connects TRBV5-1 to TRBJ1-1; 9 nucleotides agree with TRBD1. This CDR3 is 19 amino acids long. V was clipped by 4 bases and J by 1 base; unmatched bases: 17. Per the germline V gene, CDR1 is SGHRS and CDR2 is YFSETQ. CDR3 protein: CASSPDRSEPGQGNTEAFF. DNA for the CDR3: TGCGCCAGCAGCCCAGATAGGAGTGAGCCGGGACAGGGGAACACTGAAGCTTTCTTT.

CDR3 sequence: CASSVGTGGIRVTGELFF. The CDR3 DNA reads as TGTGCCAGCAGCGTGGGGACAGGGGGCATTCGGGTCACCGGGGAGCTGTTTTTT. V usage is TRBV7-3 and J usage is TRBJ2-2; 12 nucleotides agree with TRBD1. The germline gives CDR1 SGHTA, CDR2 FQGTGA. The CDR3 totals 18 residues. V lost 5 bases, J lost 4 bases, and 11 bases stayed unmatched.

Only a few counts were recorded for this clone. This sequence joins TRBV4-1 and TRBJ1-1, with TRBD1 as a possible D gene (5 bases). Germline V gene data show CDR1 as MGHRA and CDR2 as YSYEKL. This CDR3 has 16 residues. V shed 1 base and J shed 0 bases, with 12 bases lying between them. CDR3 nucleotides: TGCGCCAGCAGCCAAGGGGGGGGACGGATGAACACTGAAGCTTTCTTT. Translating gives CASSQGGGRMNTEAFF.

The rearrangement uses TRBV5-1 and TRBJ2-5, with TRBD2 matching over 14 bases. The CDR3 is 16 amino acids. The V gene end was trimmed by 4 bases and the J gene end by 5 bases; junction bases not matched to a gene: 7. CDR1 is SGHRS, CDR2 YFSETQ, per germline. The CDR3, as DNA: TGCGCCAGCAGCCCGGGACTAGCGGGAGCAGGGGAGACCCAGTACTTC. Protein product: CASSPGLAGAGETQYF.

This chain joins TRBV11-2 and TRBJ2-3; 12 bases align to TRBD2. V gave up 5 bases and J gave up 3 bases; unmatched junction bases: 6. Germline V lookup: CDR1 SGHAT, CDR2 FQNNGV. CDR3 size: 16 residues. CDR3 loop: CASSLLAGGGTDTQYF. The CDR3 DNA reads as TGTGCCAGCAGCCTACTAGCGGGAGGAGGGACAGATACGCAGTATTTT.

V gene TRBV5-1 combines with J gene TRBJ1-1; D is possibly TRBD1 (6 bases). This CDR3 has 14 residues. CDR1 and CDR2 (germline): SGHRS, YFSETQ. Between the trimmed V and J ends, which lost 1 base and 1 base, there was a span of 8 bases. CDR3 bases: TGCGCCAGCAGCTTGAGAGGGGGGAACACTGAAGCTTTCTTT. Its translation: CASSLRGGNTEAFF. The full variable domain, completed using reference TRBV5-1 and TRBJ1-1, is KAGVTQTPRYLIKTRGQQVTLSCSPISGHRSVSWYQQTPGQGLQFLFEYFSETQRNKGNFPGRFSGRQFSNSRSEMNVSTLELGDSALYLCASSLRGGNTEAFFGQGTRLTVV.

The chain recombines TRBV15 with TRBJ2-3, with TRBD2 identical over 13 bases. V dropped 6 bases and J dropped 8; count of bases not matched to a gene: 5. The V gene's germline CDR1 is LNHNV and CDR2 YYDKDF (reference sequence). CDR3 length: 14 residues. As DNA, the CDR3 is TGTGCCACCAGACTAGCGGGAGGGCCGGGTACGCAGTATTTT. Translation: CATRLAGGPGTQYF. Filled out from reference TRBV15 and TRBJ2-3, the complete variable domain reads DAMVIQNPRYQVTQFGKPVTLSCSQTLNHNVMYWYQQKSSQAPKLLFHYYDKDFNNEADTPDNFQSRRPNTSFCFLDIRSPGLGDTAMYLCATRLAGGPGTQYFGPGTRLTVL.

This chain's CDR3 is CASSSMRDEQFF. CDR3 in DNA: TGTGCCAGCAGCTCGATGAGGGATGAGCAGTTCTTC. The rearrangement links TRBV11-1 to TRBJ2-1; weak D call: TRBD2 (5 bases). This CDR3 region has 12 residues. Trimming removed 4 bases from V and 8 bases from J, with 9 bases in between. CDR1 SGHAT and CDR2 FQDESV come from the germline V gene (reference sequence).

This clone was observed a single time. The chain employs TRBV25-1 and TRBJ2-3; perhaps TRBD2 as D (6 bases). Germline V gives CDR1 MGHDK, CDR2 SYGVNS. The CDR3 is 17 residues long. V lost 6 bases and J lost 1, with 20 bases in between. As DNA, the CDR3 is TGTGCCAGCAGGAGGGCGGGGATCCCCACGGGCACAGATACGCAGTATTTT. Amino acid sequence: CASRRAGIPTGTDTQYF.

This chain links TRBV5-5 with TRBJ2-5; a possible D gene is TRBD1 (6 bases). V was cut by 0 bases and J by 5 bases, with 11 bases left in between. The germline V gene encodes CDR1 SGHKS and CDR2 YYEKEE (reference sequence). CDR3 size: 14 residues. In nucleotides, the CDR3 is TGTGCCAGCAGCTTGGTTGGGGGCCGGGAGACCCAGTACTTC. This translates into CASSLVGGRETQYF. Based on the CDR3 plus reference TRBV5-5 and TRBJ2-5, the full variable domain is DAGVTQSPTHLIKTRGQQVTLRCSPISGHKSVSWYQQVLGQGPQFIFQYYEKEERGRGNFPDRFSARQFPNYSSELNVNALLLGDSALYLCASSLVGGRETQYFGPGTRLLVL.

V and J are TRBV4-3 and TRBJ1-1; D perhaps matches TRBD1 (6 bases). CDR3 length: 14 residues. V lost 3 bases, J lost 1 base, and 9 bases lay in between. Germline CDR1 reads LGHNA; CDR2 reads YSLEER. The chain's CDR3 is CASSQGQRNTEAFF. Written as DNA, the CDR3 is TGCGCCAGCAGCCAGGGACAACGGAACACTGAAGCTTTCTTT.

In its sample, this clone was seen a few times. The V call is TRBV4-3, the J call TRBJ1-1; D ambiguous. The germline CDR1 and CDR2 sequences are LGHNA and YSLEER. The CDR3 consists of 15 residues. Trimming took 0 bases from V and 3 from J, leaving 11 bases between them. CDR3 sequence reads: CASSQEVIRDTEAFF. The CDR3, as DNA: TGCGCCAGCAGCCAAGAAGTAATACGGGACACTGAAGCTTTCTTT.

This rearrangement joins TRBV25-1 to TRBJ2-3; no firm D call. V gave up 7 bases and J gave up 3 bases, with 17 bases separating them. The CDR3 has 15 residues. Germline V gene lookup returns CDR1 MGHDK and CDR2 SYGVNS. CDR3 nucleotide sequence: TGTGCCAGCACCGACTGGAGCGTCGGGACAGATACGCAGTATTTT. Its translation: CASTDWSVGTDTQYF.